This T cell receptor (beta chain) was recorded in a study of CD8+ T cells in alopecia areata. Reverse transcribed after extraction, RNA yielded cDNA as the sequencing template. Assay used: immunoSEQ multiplex PCR; TCRdb lists only in-frame clones, some missing. The repertoire holds 150,000 to 200,000 clones, with less than 80% as singletons. The CDR3 length is 13 residues. Trimming took off 3 bases at V and 7 bases at J, with 9 bases between the two ends. Per germline, CDR1 SEHNR and CDR2 FQNEAQ (reference sequence). Here the sequenced sample was CD8+ T cells sorted from blood, taken at week 0. This sequence was found in a human donor with alopecia areata. This rearrangement joins TRBV7-9 to TRBJ2-2; D unclear. CDR3 amino acids: CASSFRSDGELFF. CDR3 DNA sequence: TGTGCCAGCAGCTTTAGGTCCGACGGGGAGCTGTTTTTT.